This T cell receptor (beta chain) was recorded in a study of blood T cell repertoires in COVID-19. Study context: T cells, B-cell-depleted T cells, or PBMCs supplied cDNA or gDNA.

Everyone who took part was roughly 18 to 90 years old, and they came from 24 US areas. Which cohort a participant joined came from the clinical history participants gave. In the authors' methods: How many nucleated cells were present was estimated from reference gene primer amplification. The repertoire was sequenced with immunoSEQ multiplex PCR; TCRdb's copy has only in-frame clones and lacks some. V, J and clone size are taken as reported in that table, and D and trimming were inferred from the DNA itself. This table has 310,000 or so clones, 90% appearing once. This CDR3 comprises 14 residues. Germline V gene data show CDR1 as LNHNV and CDR2 as YYDKDF (reference sequence). V dropped 0 bases and J dropped 7 bases, with 7 bases sitting between them.

The receptor comes from a woman under 30 with acute COVID-19. The specimen was PBMCs or T cells enriched from blood (not recorded which). The chain employs TRBV15 and TRBJ1-6; D might be TRBD1 (5 bases). The CDR3: CATSRDAGNSPLHF. The CDR3 nucleotides read TGTGCCACCAGCAGAGATGCAGGGAATTCACCCCTCCACTTT.